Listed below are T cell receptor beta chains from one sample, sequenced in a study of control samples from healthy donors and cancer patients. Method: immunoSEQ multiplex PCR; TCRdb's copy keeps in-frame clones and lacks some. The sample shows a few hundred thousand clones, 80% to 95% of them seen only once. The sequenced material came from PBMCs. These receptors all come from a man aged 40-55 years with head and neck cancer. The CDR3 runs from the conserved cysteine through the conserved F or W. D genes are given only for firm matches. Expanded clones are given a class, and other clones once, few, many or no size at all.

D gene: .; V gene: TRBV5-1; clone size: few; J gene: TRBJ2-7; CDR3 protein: CASSLGLPSSYEQYF; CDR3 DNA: TGCGCCAGCAGCCTCGGACTTCCAAGCTCCTACGAGCAGTACTTC
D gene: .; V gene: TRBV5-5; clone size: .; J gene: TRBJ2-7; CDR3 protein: CASSLVGDWEQYF; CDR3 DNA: TGTGCCAGCAGCTTGGTAGGGGACTGGGAGCAGTACTTC
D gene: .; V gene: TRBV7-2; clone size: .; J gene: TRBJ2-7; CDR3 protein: CASSLKAEGVSYEQYF; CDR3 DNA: TGTGCCAGCAGCTTAAAGGCGGAGGGGGTATCCTACGAGCAGTACTTC
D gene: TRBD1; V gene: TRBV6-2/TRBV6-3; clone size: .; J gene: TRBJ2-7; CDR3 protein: CASSYGQVMSYEQYF; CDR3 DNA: TGTGCCAGCAGTTACGGACAGGTGATGTCCTACGAGCAGTACTTC
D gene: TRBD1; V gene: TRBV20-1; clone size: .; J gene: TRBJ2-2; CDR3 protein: CSASTGGLTGELFF; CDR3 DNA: TGCAGTGCTAGTACAGGGGGTCTCACCGGGGAGCTGTTTTTT
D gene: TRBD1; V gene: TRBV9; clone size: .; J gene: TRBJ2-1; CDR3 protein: CASSERGLSSYEQFF; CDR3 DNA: TGTGCCAGCAGCGAGAGGGGGCTATCGAGTTATGAGCAGTTCTTC
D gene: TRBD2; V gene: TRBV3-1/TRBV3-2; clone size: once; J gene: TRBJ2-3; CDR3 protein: CASSRRTSGGVFLGFTQYF; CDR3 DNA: TGTGCCAGCAGCCGCCGGACTAGCGGGGGGGTTTTTCTCGGGTTTACGCAGTATTTT
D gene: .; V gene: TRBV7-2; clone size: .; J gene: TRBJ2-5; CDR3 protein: CASSLVEGPRWAQETQYF; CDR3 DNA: TGTGCCAGCAGCTTAGTTGAGGGGCCTCGGTGGGCTCAAGAGACCCAGTACTTC
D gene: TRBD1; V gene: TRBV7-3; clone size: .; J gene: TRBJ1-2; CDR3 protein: CASSLRQGESYTF; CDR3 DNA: TGTGCCAGCAGCCTACGACAGGGGGAAAGCTACACCTTC
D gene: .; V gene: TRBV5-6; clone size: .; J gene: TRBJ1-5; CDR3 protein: CASSLFGGELEQPQHF; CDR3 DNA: TGTGCCAGCAGCTTATTCGGGGGCGAGCTCGAACAGCCCCAGCATTTT
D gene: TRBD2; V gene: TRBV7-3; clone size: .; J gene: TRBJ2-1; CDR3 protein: CASSSHWGGSYNEQFF; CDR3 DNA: TGTGCCAGCAGTTCCCATTGGGGGGGCTCCTACAATGAGCAGTTCTTC
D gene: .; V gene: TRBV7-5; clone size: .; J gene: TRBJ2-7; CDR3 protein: CARSLLGGEQYF; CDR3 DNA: TGTGCCAGAAGCTTACTAGGGGGCGAGCAGTACTTC
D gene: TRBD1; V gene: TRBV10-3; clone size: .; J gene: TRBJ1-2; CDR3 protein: CAISASQGPGQGYGYTF; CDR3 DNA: TGTGCCATCAGTGCGAGTCAGGGGCCGGGACAGGGGTATGGCTACACCTTC
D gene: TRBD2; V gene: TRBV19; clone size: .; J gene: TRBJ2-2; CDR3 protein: CALQWEGTGELFF; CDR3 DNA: TGTGCGCTGCAGTGGGAGGGAACCGGGGAGCTGTTTTTT
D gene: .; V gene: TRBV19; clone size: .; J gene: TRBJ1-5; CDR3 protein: CASSVALVLSNQPQHF; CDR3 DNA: TGTGCCAGTAGTGTAGCACTAGTACTGAGCAATCAGCCCCAGCATTTT